The 29 T cell receptor beta chains presented below share a single source sample, sequenced in a study of beta chain features in type 1 diabetes (dated 2018 in TCRdb). Library preparation was by the immunoSEQ multiplex PCR assay. The High Capacity cDNA Reverse Transcription Kit was used to reverse transcribe all of the isolated RNA, meaning that expressed TCRB transcripts were what got sequenced. TCRdb retrieved this table from immuneACCESS and kept in-frame rearrangements only. Not all clones are present; in checked studies, unresolved V genes account for under half, and no reason is known for the remainder. The sample has 430,000 or so clones on record, 10% to 12% of them singletons. The ten largest clones capture 0.045% to 0.06% of the sample. The sequenced sample was naive CD4+ T cells from blood. This sample's cell subset or site label indicates: true naive CD4+ T cells. The receptors here all came from a young woman in good health.

The chain joins TRBV5-1 to TRBJ2-5, with 8 bases identical to TRBD2. Trimming removed 0 bases from V and 3 bases from J; junction bases left unmatched: 4. The length of the CDR3 is 15 residues. Germline-derived CDR1 and CDR2 are SGHRS and YFSETQ. The CDR3 region is CASSLGNSGEETQYF. For the CDR3, the DNA is TGCGCCAGCAGCTTGGGGAATAGCGGGGAAGAGACCCAGTACTTC.

The chain recombines TRBV29-1 with TRBJ1-4; TRBD1 agrees at 8 bases. Germline trimming cut 7 bases from V and 8 bases from J; bases unmatched to any gene: 3. CDR1 and CDR2 (germline): SQVTM, ANQGSEA. This CDR3 comprises 11 residues. CDR3 region: CSGRDREKLFF. CDR3 in DNA: TGCAGCGGGAGGGACAGGGAAAAACTGTTTTTT.

This clone was counted between two and nine times. This rearrangement joins TRBV4-3 to TRBJ2-3, with D uncertain. Germline loops: CDR1 LGHNA, CDR2 YSLEER. With 1 base removed from V and 7 bases from J, the gap between germline ends came to 9 bases. This CDR3 is built from 13 residues. CDR3 bases: TGCGCCAGCAGCCAAGTCGTCGAAAATACGCAGTATTTT. Residues: CASSQVVENTQYF.

This clone has only a few counts. This chain uses TRBV25-1 with TRBJ2-1, with TRBD2 identical over 7 bases. Germline-derived CDR1 and CDR2 are MGHDK and SYGVNS. This CDR3 spans 17 amino acids. J was trimmed by 6 bases and V by 3 bases; bases with no gene match: 14. CDR3 sequence reads: CASSDLKRGGPINEQFF. CDR3 nucleotides: TGTGCCAGCAGTGACCTCAAGCGGGGAGGGCCGATCAATGAGCAGTTCTTC.

Only a few counts were recorded for this clone. The V gene is TRBV29-1, the J gene TRBJ2-7, with D possibly matching TRBD1 (6 bases). This CDR3 has 11 amino acids. The germline V gene encodes CDR1 SQVTM and CDR2 ANQGSEA. The V gene lost 5 bases and the J gene lost 6 bases, with 11 bases spanning the gap. CDR3: CSVKTGTEQYV. CDR3 coding DNA: TGCAGCGTTAAGACAGGAACCGAGCAGTACGTC.

This clone came up once. At one boundary the junction diverges from the germline segment, which might be a read error. The chain carries TRBV4-3 and TRBJ2-7, with D tentatively TRBD1 (5 bases). Germline CDR1 reads LGHNA; CDR2 reads YSLEER. The CDR3 contains 14 residues. DNA of the CDR3: TGCGCCAGCAGCCAAGACCCCCGTGCAGGGCCCCTTAACTTC. This codes for CASSQDPRAGPLNF.

About this clone: At the DNA level, this CDR3 is encoded by other sequences in the same sample as well. This sequence joins TRBV9 and TRBJ2-1; D perhaps matches TRBD2 (5 bases). The V and J ends lost 0 bases and 1 base respectively, with 8 bases between them. Germline-derived CDR1 and CDR2 are SGDLS and YYNGEE. The CDR3 totals 15 residues. The CDR3 bases are TGTGCCAGCAGCGTAGGAGGGCAGTCCTACAATGAGCAGTTCTTC. Residues: CASSVGGQSYNEQFF.

V gene TRBV7-9 combines with J gene TRBJ2-3; D unresolved. The CDR3 spans 12 residues. Germline-derived CDR1 and CDR2 are SEHNR and FQNEAQ (reference sequence). Trimming removed 4 bases at V and 5 bases at J, with 7 bases between. The CDR3 coding sequence is TGTGCCAGCAGCTCGACAAGAGATACGCAGTATTTT. Amino acid sequence: CASSSTRDTQYF.

The CDR3, as DNA: TGTGCCAGCTCACCCGGGACAGCGAACACTGAAGCTTTCTTT. This gives the protein CASSPGTANTEAFF. This chain joins TRBV18 and TRBJ1-1, with 7 nucleotides matching TRBD1. Germline CDR1 KGHSH, CDR2 LQKENI. This CDR3 has 14 residues. J was trimmed by 1 base and V by 3 bases; bases with no gene match: 2.

This chain uses TRBV25-1 with TRBJ2-1; TRBD1 matches 9 bases. This CDR3 contains 15 residues. The germline V gene has CDR1 MGHDK and CDR2 SYGVNS. V was pared by 3 bases and J by 1 base, with 1 base of the junction left unmatched. The CDR3 DNA sequence: TGTGCCAGCAGTGAGACAGGGGGGTCCTACAATGAGCAGTTCTTC. It encodes CASSETGGSYNEQFF.

This clone was counted between two and nine times. This chain uses TRBV11-3 with TRBJ2-3; D is perhaps TRBD1 (5 bases). CDR1 and CDR2 (germline): SGHNT, YENEEA. V was pared by 2 bases and J by 1 base, with 13 bases between. This CDR3 has 16 amino acids. This chain's CDR3 is CASSLRTLYGTDTQYF. In DNA form, the CDR3 reads TGTGCCAGCAGCTTAAGGACACTTTATGGCACAGATACGCAGTATTTT.

This clone turned up a few times. This chain links TRBV7-2 with TRBJ2-1, with D maybe TRBD1 (5 bases). Germline V CDR1 and CDR2: SGHTA, FQGNSA. Deletions cut 1 base from V and 2 bases from J, with 9 bases between. The CDR3 covers 15 residues. The CDR3 here is CASSLDRQPYNEQFF. DNA of the CDR3: TGTGCCAGCAGCTTAGACCGACAGCCCTACAATGAGCAGTTCTTC.

This clone was seen only a few times. The V and J genes are TRBV25-1 and TRBJ2-7; 7 positions agree with TRBD1. Per the germline V gene, CDR1 is MGHDK and CDR2 is SYGVNS. There are 14 residues in the CDR3. J lost 1 base, V lost 5 bases, and 5 bases had no gene match. CDR3 sequence: CASSTKTGSYEQYV. Written as DNA, the CDR3 is TGTGCCAGCAGTACCAAGACAGGGTCCTACGAGCAGTACGTC.

This chain joins TRBV7-9 and TRBJ2-7; the D gene is possibly TRBD1 (5 bases). V lost 3 bases and J 6 bases, leaving 15 bases between the germline ends. Germline lookup yields CDR1 SEHNR and CDR2 FQNEAQ (reference sequence). CDR3 length: 14 amino acids. CDR3 amino acids: CASSFSGQGGEQYF. The CDR3 DNA sequence: TGTGCCAGCAGCTTCTCGGGCCAGGGTGGCGAGCAGTACTTC. The full variable domain, in which reference TRBV7-9 and TRBJ2-7 provide the parts outside the CDR3, is DTGVSQNPRHKITKRGQNVTFRCDPISEHNRLYWYRQTLGQGPEFLTYFQNEAQLEKSRLLSDRFSAERPKGSFSTLEIQRTEQGDSAMYLCASSFSGQGGEQYFGPGTRLTVT.

V and J are TRBV5-1 and TRBJ2-2, with a weak D call TRBD1 (6 bases). Trimming removed 0 bases from V and 9 bases from J, with 15 bases in between. Germline V gene lookup returns CDR1 SGHRS and CDR2 YFSETQ. The CDR3 consists of 15 residues. The CDR3 is CASSLGQEHIRELFF. Written as DNA, the CDR3 is TGCGCCAGCAGCTTGGGACAGGAGCATATTCGGGAGCTGTTTTTT.

This sequence joins TRBV7-2 and TRBJ2-1, with D tentatively TRBD2 (6 bases). Trimming left V 6 bases short and J 7 bases short, with 19 bases between. The CDR3 extends over 15 amino acids. Germline values: CDR1 SGHTA, CDR2 FQGNSA. CDR3 loop: CASSSSSGVGNEQFF. DNA of the CDR3: TGTGCCAGCAGTTCATCCTCGGGAGTCGGAAATGAGCAGTTCTTC.

This clone was seen a handful of times. The V gene is TRBV7-9, the J gene TRBJ2-1; D is unclear. The ends were cut back, 3 bases at V and 2 bases at J, with 8 bases in the middle. The germline gives CDR1 SEHNR, CDR2 FQNEAQ (reference sequence). This CDR3 is built from 14 residues. The CDR3 nucleotides are TGTGCCAGCAGCTTGGACGGTCCCTACAATGAGCAGTTCTTC. As protein: CASSLDGPYNEQFF. Supplemented by reference TRBV7-9 and TRBJ2-1, the full variable domain reads DTGVSQNPRHKITKRGQNVTFRCDPISEHNRLYWYRQTLGQGPEFLTYFQNEAQLEKSRLLSDRFSAERPKGSFSTLEIQRTEQGDSAMYLCASSLDGPYNEQFFGPGTRLTVL.

This clone was found a few times. The chain has TRBV29-1 and TRBJ2-2; 8 bases match TRBD2. V dropped 5 bases and J dropped 4; count of bases not matched to a gene: 9. Germline V lookup: CDR1 SQVTM, CDR2 ANQGSEA. The length of the CDR3 is 15 residues. The CDR3 region has the DNA TGCAGCGTTACAGCGGGAGATTTCTCCACCGGGGAGCTGTTTTTT. Protein product: CSVTAGDFSTGELFF.

V and J are TRBV23-1 and TRBJ2-1, with D possibly being TRBD1 or TRBD2 (5 bases each). TRBV23-1 is flagged as an ORF with uncertain function. Trimming left V 0 bases short and J 5 bases short, with 14 bases between. The CDR3 consists of 16 residues. The CDR3 protein is CASSQSGPGSNNEQFF. In DNA, the CDR3 is TGCGCCAGCAGTCAATCCGGGCCAGGGAGCAACAATGAGCAGTTCTTC.

This clone was observed a few times. The gene calls are TRBV5-6 and TRBJ2-3; D gene unclear. This CDR3 has 13 amino acids. V lost 0 bases and J lost 3, with 5 bases in between. Germline CDR1 is SGHDT and CDR2 is YYEEEE. The CDR3 is CASSLEVTDTQYF. The CDR3 bases are TGTGCCAGCAGCTTGGAGGTGACAGATACGCAGTATTTT.

This clone was seen ten or more times. The rearrangement links TRBV29-1 to TRBJ1-1, with a tentative D call TRBD1 (6 bases). This CDR3 contains 15 residues. V lost 6 bases and J 7 bases, leaving 24 bases between the germline ends. Germline V gene sequence: CDR1 SQVTM, CDR2 ANQGSEA. CDR3 in amino acids: CSVLTGAEAKGEAFF. The CDR3 DNA follows: TGCAGCGTCCTCACGGGGGCCGAGGCCAAGGGTGAAGCTTTCTTT.

The chain recombines TRBV14 with TRBJ2-5; D is unresolved. CDR1 and CDR2 from the germline V gene are SGHDN and FVKESK. The CDR3 totals 13 residues. Deletions cut 2 bases from V and 5 bases from J, with 9 bases between. Here the CDR3 reads CASSQQLRETQYF. CDR3 nucleotide sequence: TGTGCCAGCAGCCAACAGTTAAGGGAGACCCAGTACTTC.

This clone turned up a few times. The gene calls are TRBV4-2 and TRBJ1-1; D not resolved. Trimming stripped 0 bases from V and 0 bases from J, with 8 bases between. Germline V CDR1 and CDR2: LGHNA, YNFKEQ. This CDR3 has 15 amino acids. The CDR3 nucleotides read TGTGCCAGCAGCCAAGATAGCGCCGTGAACACTGAAGCTTTCTTT. Amino acids: CASSQDSAVNTEAFF.

This sequence joins TRBV7-2 and TRBJ2-3; D ambiguous. This CDR3 region has 14 residues. Germline V gene lookup returns CDR1 SGHTA and CDR2 FQGNSA. V was cut by 4 bases and J by 4 bases, with 12 bases left in between. CDR3 region: CASSSGPAADTQYF. For the CDR3, the DNA is TGTGCCAGCAGCTCCGGGCCCGCCGCAGATACGCAGTATTTT.

This sequence joins TRBV7-9 and TRBJ1-5; D unclear. Per the germline V gene, CDR1 is SEHNR and CDR2 is FQNEAQ (reference sequence). This CDR3 is 15 amino acids long. V gave up 2 bases and J gave up 4 bases, with 12 bases separating them. CDR3 DNA sequence: TGTGCCAGCAGCTTATCCGCAGGATTTAATCAGCCCCAGCATTTT. As protein: CASSLSAGFNQPQHF. The whole variable domain, remainder taken from reference TRBV7-9 and TRBJ1-5, is DTGVSQNPRHKITKRGQNVTFRCDPISEHNRLYWYRQTLGQGPEFLTYFQNEAQLEKSRLLSDRFSAERPKGSFSTLEIQRTEQGDSAMYLCASSLSAGFNQPQHFGDGTRLSIL.

CDR3 DNA: TGCGCCAGCAGCCAAGTCGGGACAGCGAAGTTCGGTTTCTTT. It is translated as CASSQVGTAKFGFF. J is TRBJ1-1 and V is TRBV4-1, with 7 bases lining up with TRBD1. The CDR3 runs 14 residues. Looked up from germline, CDR1 is MGHRA and CDR2 is YSYEKL. The J segment lost 13 bases and the V segment lost 1 base, leaving 12 bases of the junction unmatched.

A word on this clone: The identical CDR3 is also encoded by other nucleotide sequences in the sample. The J gene is TRBJ2-7, the V gene TRBV29-1; D unresolved. CDR3 length: 12 residues. Deletions cut 4 bases from V and 0 bases from J, with 7 bases between. Germline V gives CDR1 SQVTM, CDR2 ANQGSEA. The CDR3 loop is CSVVGGSYEQYF. The CDR3 DNA is TGCAGCGTTGTGGGCGGCTCCTACGAGCAGTACTTC.

The table lists this clone with a few counts. The chain joins TRBV19 to TRBJ2-2, with D perhaps TRBD1 or TRBD2 (5 bases each). Germline V gene sequence: CDR1 LNHDA, CDR2 SQIVND (reference sequence). V shed 6 bases and J shed 3 bases, with 11 bases lying between them. The CDR3 is 14 amino acids. CDR3 coding DNA: TGTGCCAGTAGCAAAGGGACCTACACCGGGGAGCTGTTTTTT. This encodes CASSKGTYTGELFF.

This clone was recorded a few times. V usage is TRBV28 and J usage is TRBJ2-4, with unresolved D. Germline loops: CDR1 MDHEN, CDR2 SYDVKM. There are 14 residues in the CDR3. The V and J ends lost 5 bases and 0 bases respectively, with 8 bases between them. The CDR3 bases are TGTGCCAGCAGTAGACGGTTAGCCAAAAACATTCAGTACTTC. Amino acids: CASSRRLAKNIQYF. The full variable domain, completed using reference TRBV28 and TRBJ2-4, is DVKVTQSSRYLVKRTGEKVFLECVQDMDHENMFWYRQDPGLGLRLIYFSYDVKMKEKGDIPEGYSVSREKKERFSLILESASTNQTSMYLCASSRRLAKNIQYFGAGTRLSVL.